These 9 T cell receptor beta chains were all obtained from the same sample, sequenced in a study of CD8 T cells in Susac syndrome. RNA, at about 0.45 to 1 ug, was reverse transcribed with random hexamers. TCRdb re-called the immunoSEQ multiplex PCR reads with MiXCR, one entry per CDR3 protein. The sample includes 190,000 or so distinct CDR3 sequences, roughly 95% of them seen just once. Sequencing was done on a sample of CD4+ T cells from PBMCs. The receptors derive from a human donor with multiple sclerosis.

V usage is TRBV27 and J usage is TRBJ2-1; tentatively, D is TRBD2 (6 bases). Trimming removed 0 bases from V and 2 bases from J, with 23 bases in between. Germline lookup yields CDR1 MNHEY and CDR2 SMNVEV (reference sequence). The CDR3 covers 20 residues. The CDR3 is CASSLSRPSGWARPYNEQFF. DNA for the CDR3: TGTGCCAGCAGTTTATCACGGCCGAGCGGGTGGGCCCGTCCCTACAATGAGCAGTTCTTC.

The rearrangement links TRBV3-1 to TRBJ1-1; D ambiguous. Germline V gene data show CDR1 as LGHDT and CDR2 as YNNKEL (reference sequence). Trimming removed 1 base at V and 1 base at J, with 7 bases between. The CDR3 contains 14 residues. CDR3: CASSQAAANTEAFF. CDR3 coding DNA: TGTGCCAGCAGCCAAGCGGCGGCGAACACTGAAGCTTTCTTT.

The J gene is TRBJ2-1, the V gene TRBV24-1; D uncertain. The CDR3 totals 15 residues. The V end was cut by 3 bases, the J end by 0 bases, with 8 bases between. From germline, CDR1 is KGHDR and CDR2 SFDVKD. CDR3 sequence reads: CATSDHSSSYNEQFF. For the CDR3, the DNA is TGTGCCACCAGTGATCATTCCAGCTCCTACAATGAGCAGTTCTTC.

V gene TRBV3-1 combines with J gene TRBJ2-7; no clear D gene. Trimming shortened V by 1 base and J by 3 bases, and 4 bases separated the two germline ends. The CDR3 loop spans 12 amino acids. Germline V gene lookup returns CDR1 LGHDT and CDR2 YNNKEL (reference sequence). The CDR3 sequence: CASSQVYYEQYF. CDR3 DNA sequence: TGTGCCAGCAGCCAAGTCTACTACGAGCAGTACTTC.

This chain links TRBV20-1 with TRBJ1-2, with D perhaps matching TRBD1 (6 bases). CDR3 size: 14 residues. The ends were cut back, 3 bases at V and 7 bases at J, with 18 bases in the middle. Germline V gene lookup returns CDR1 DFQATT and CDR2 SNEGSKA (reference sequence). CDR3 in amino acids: CSARGSTGVGGYTF. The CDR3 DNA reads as TGCAGTGCTAGGGGGTCGACAGGAGTAGGTGGCTACACCTTC.

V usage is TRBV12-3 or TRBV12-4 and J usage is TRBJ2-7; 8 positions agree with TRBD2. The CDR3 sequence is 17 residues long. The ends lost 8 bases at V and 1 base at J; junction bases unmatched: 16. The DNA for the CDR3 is TGTGCCAGCGCCCCGGGGGATCTAGCGGGCCAGTCCTACGAGCAGTACTTC. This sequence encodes CASAPGDLAGQSYEQYF.

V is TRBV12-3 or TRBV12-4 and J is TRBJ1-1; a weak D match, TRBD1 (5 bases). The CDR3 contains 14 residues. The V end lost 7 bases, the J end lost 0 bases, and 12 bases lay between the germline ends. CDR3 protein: CASTPRDMNTEAFF. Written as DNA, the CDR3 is TGTGCCAGCACCCCCAGGGATATGAACACTGAAGCTTTCTTT.

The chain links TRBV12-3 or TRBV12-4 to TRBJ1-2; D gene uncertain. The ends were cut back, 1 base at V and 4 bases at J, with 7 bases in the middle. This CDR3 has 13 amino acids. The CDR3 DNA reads TGTGCCAGCAGTTTAGGCAGCAGCTATGGCTACACCTTC. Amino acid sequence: CASSLGSSYGYTF.

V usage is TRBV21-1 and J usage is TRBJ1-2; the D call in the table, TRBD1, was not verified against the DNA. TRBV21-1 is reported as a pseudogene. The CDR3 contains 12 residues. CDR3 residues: CASTWQGEAYTF. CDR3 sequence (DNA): TGTGCCAGTACCTGGCAGGGAGAAGCCTACACCTTC.